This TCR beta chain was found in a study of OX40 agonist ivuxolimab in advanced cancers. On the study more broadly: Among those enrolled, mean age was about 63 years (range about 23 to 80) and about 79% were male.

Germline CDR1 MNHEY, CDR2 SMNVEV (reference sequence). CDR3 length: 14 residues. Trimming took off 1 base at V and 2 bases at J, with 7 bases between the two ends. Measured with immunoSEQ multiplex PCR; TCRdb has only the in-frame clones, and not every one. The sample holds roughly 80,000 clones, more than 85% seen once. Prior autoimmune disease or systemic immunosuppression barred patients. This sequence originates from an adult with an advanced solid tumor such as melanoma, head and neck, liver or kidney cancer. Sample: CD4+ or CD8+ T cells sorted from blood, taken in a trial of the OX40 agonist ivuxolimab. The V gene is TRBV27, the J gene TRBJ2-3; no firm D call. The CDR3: CASSLWQATDTQYF. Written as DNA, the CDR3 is TGTGCCAGCAGTTTATGGCAGGCCACAGATACGCAGTATTTT.